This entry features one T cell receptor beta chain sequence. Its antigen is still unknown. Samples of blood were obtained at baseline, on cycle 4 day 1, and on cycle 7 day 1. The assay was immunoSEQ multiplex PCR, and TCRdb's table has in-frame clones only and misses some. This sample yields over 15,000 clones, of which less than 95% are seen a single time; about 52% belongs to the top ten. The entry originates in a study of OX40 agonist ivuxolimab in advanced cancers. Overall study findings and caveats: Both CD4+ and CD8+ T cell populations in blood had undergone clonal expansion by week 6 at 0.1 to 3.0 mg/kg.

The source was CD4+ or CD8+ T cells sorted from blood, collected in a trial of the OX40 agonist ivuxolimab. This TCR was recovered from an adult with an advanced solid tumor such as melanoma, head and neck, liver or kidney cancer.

The CDR3 loop is CASRPRLQETQYF. Written as DNA, the CDR3 is TGTGCCAGCAGGCCCAGGCTGCAAGAGACCCAGTACTTC. The chain couples TRBV28 to TRBJ2-5; no clear D gene. Trimming removed 6 bases at V and 2 bases at J, with 10 bases between. In germline, CDR1 is MDHEN, CDR2 SYDVKM. CDR3 length equals 13 residues.